A single sample is the source of the 12 T cell receptor beta chains below, sequenced in a study of shared clonotypes between healthy human individuals. Data came from immunoSEQ multiplex PCR; TCRdb stores just in-frame clones and leaves some out. In the table there are under 2,500,000 clones, almost 96% of which are singletons. Sequencing was performed on naive CD4+ T cells sorted from blood. Subset of the sample: CD45RA+ positively selected. The source is a man aged 18 to 30 in good health.

This clone has a single count. The rearrangement links TRBV15 to TRBJ2-5; 8 positions agree with TRBD2. Germline V gives CDR1 LNHNV, CDR2 YYDKDF (reference sequence). V lost 0 bases, J lost 5 bases, and 8 bases stayed unmatched. The CDR3 is 16 amino acids. The CDR3 coding sequence is TGTGCCACCAGCAGAGATACCGCACGGGGGGGTGAGACCCAGTACTTC. Translation gives CATSRDTARGGETQYF.

A note on this clone: Other DNA sequences of this sample code for an identical CDR3. V usage is TRBV5-6 and J usage is TRBJ2-7, with D perhaps assigned TRBD1 or TRBD2 (6 bases each). Germline V gene data show CDR1 as SGHDT and CDR2 as YYEEEE. V shed 0 bases and J shed 2 bases, with 9 bases lying between them. The CDR3 extends over 14 amino acids. The CDR3 nucleotides are TGTGCCAGCAGCTTGGGGGGGGCCCCCTACGAGCAGTACTTC. Amino acid sequence: CASSLGGAPYEQYF.

The V and J genes are TRBV10-3 and TRBJ2-1; D not resolved. Germline loops: CDR1 ENHRY, CDR2 SYGVKD. With 4 bases removed from V and 8 bases from J, the gap between germline ends came to 21 bases. The CDR3 has 16 amino acids. The CDR3 spells CAISGGSGSLRDEQFF. The CDR3 DNA reads TGTGCCATCAGTGGGGGTAGTGGCTCCCTTCGGGATGAGCAGTTCTTC.

V is TRBV14 and J is TRBJ2-7, with TRBD1 identical over 8 bases. Germline CDR1 SGHDN, CDR2 FVKESK. The V gene end was trimmed by 2 bases and the J gene end by 3 bases; junction bases not matched to a gene: 6. This CDR3 comprises 15 residues. CDR3 amino acids: CASSQPGQALYEQYF. The DNA of the CDR3 is TGTGCCAGCAGCCAACCGGGACAGGCTCTCTACGAGCAGTACTTC.

The chain combines TRBV19 with TRBJ1-5; the D gene is possibly TRBD1 (6 bases). This CDR3 is 14 amino acids long. Germline values: CDR1 LNHDA, CDR2 SQIVND (reference sequence). V was pared by 4 bases and J by 2 bases, with 9 bases between. CDR3 coding DNA: TGTGCCAGTAGTACAGGACAGCGCAATCAGCCCCAGCATTTT. Translating gives CASSTGQRNQPQHF.

V usage is TRBV5-8 and J usage is TRBJ2-3; 10 positions match TRBD2. Per the germline V gene, CDR1 is SGHTS and CDR2 is YDEGEE. CDR3 size: 18 residues. Trimming removed 0 bases from V and 4 bases from J; junction bases left unmatched: 11. The CDR3 DNA sequence: TGTGCCAGCAGCTTGGTCGGAGTCCAGCGGGGGGGACCAGATACGCAGTATTTT. It specifies CASSLVGVQRGGPDTQYF.

The chain links TRBV11-2 to TRBJ2-7; D remains unclear. The CDR3 has 15 residues. Trimming removed 3 bases at V and 0 bases at J, with 12 bases between. Germline CDR1 and CDR2: SGHAT and FQNNGV. CDR3 bases: TGTGCCAGCAGCTTTAGGACGGAGAGCTCCTACGAGCAGTACTTC. Encoded protein: CASSFRTESSYEQYF.

The chain recombines TRBV7-9 with TRBJ2-1; 8 bases map to TRBD2. The CDR3 contains 16 residues. Germline values: CDR1 SEHNR, CDR2 FQNEAQ (reference sequence). V dropped 5 bases and J dropped 8; count of bases not matched to a gene: 14. Here the CDR3 DNA reads TGTGCCAGCAGCCTAAACCCGGGACTAGTGGTAGATGAGCAGTTCTTC. The encoded protein is CASSLNPGLVVDEQFF.

This chain links TRBV29-1 with TRBJ2-5, with D perhaps assigned TRBD1 or TRBD2 (5 bases each). This CDR3 has 13 amino acids. Germline CDR1 SQVTM, CDR2 ANQGSEA. Between the trimmed V and J ends, which lost 2 bases and 7 bases, there was a span of 14 bases. The CDR3 reads CSVERDLARTQYF. As DNA, the CDR3 is TGCAGCGTTGAAAGGGACCTCGCCAGGACCCAGTACTTC.

This clone was recorded only once. The J gene is TRBJ1-3, the V gene TRBV5-5, with 10 nucleotides matching TRBD1. V lost 5 bases to trimming and J lost 2 bases; unmatched junction nucleotides: 19. Per germline, CDR1 SGHKS and CDR2 YYEKEE (reference sequence). This CDR3 has 20 amino acids. DNA of the CDR3: TGTGCCAGCAGTTCGGAGCCGGGACAGGGGAGAGTATCTCCTGGAAACACCATATATTTT. Its translation: CASSSEPGQGRVSPGNTIYF.

The chain combines TRBV4-3 with TRBJ1-2; the D gene is possibly TRBD1 (5 bases). The germline gives CDR1 LGHNA, CDR2 YSLEER. The CDR3 contains 15 residues. Trimming took 0 bases from V and 4 from J, leaving 12 bases between them. The CDR3 nucleotides read TGCGCCAGCAGCCAAGAGAGCGGGGCCTTCTATGGCTACACCTTC. This encodes CASSQESGAFYGYTF.

The V call is TRBV18, the J call TRBJ2-6; D unclear. Deletions cut 1 base from V and 2 bases from J, with 3 bases between. CDR3 size: 14 residues. The germline V gene has CDR1 KGHSH and CDR2 LQKENI. The CDR3 here is CASSPQTGANVLTF. The CDR3 DNA is TGTGCCAGCTCACCACAGACTGGGGCCAACGTCCTGACTTTC.